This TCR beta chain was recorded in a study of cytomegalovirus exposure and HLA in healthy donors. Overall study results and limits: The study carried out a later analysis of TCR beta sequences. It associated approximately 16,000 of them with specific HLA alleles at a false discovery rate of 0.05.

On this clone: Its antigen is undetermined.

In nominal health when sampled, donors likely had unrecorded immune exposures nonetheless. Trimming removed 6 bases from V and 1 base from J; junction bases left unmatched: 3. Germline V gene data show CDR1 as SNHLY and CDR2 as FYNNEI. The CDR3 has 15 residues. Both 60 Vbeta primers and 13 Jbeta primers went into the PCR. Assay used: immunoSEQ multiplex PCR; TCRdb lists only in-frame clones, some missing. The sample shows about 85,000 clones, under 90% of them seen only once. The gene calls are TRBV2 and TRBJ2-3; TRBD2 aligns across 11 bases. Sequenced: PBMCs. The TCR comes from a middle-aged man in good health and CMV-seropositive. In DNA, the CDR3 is TGTGCCAGCAGGGAACTAGCGGGAGGCACAGATACGCAGTATTTT. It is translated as CASRELAGGTDTQYF.